A single sample gave rise to the 8 T cell receptor beta chains below, sequenced in a study of T cell responses to AZD1222 COVID-19 vaccine. Only in-frame clones appear in the TCRdb table, and some are missing; sequencing was by immunoSEQ multiplex PCR. The sample contains over 130,000 clones, 94% of which appear only once. Specimen: peripheral blood, collected on day 0 of AZD1222 vaccination. Receptor source: an adult in good health.

The chain couples TRBV19 to TRBJ1-5; TRBD1 is a possible D gene (5 bases). The CDR3 extends over 15 amino acids. V was cut by 6 bases and J by 4 bases, with 16 bases left in between. CDR1 and CDR2 (germline): LNHDA, SQIVND (reference sequence). The CDR3 sequence: CASRGLDGINQPQHF. The CDR3 bases are TGTGCCAGTAGGGGACTCGACGGTATAAATCAGCCCCAGCATTTT.

V and J are TRBV6-5 and TRBJ2-3; D might be TRBD2 (6 bases). The CDR3 sequence is 12 residues long. Trimming took off 8 bases at V and 4 bases at J, with 10 bases between the two ends. CDR1 and CDR2 from the germline V gene are MNHEY and SVGAGI. Here the CDR3 DNA reads TGTGCCAGCGGTCGGGGGTCAGATACGCAGTATTTT. It specifies CASGRGSDTQYF.

The DNA of the CDR3 is TGTGCCAGCAGCCAAGGTGGACTAGCGGGGGGGCCTTCCAATCAGTACTTC. Amino acid sequence: CASSQGGLAGGPSNQYF. The J gene is TRBJ2-4, the V gene TRBV14; TRBD2 aligns across 15 bases. J lost 12 bases, V lost 1 base, and 10 bases had no gene match. Germline lookup yields CDR1 SGHDN and CDR2 FVKESK. The CDR3 covers 17 residues.

The V and J genes are TRBV5-1 and TRBJ1-2; TRBD1 is a possible D gene (6 bases). Trimming took off 2 bases at V and 6 bases at J, with 14 bases between the two ends. Germline values: CDR1 SGHRS, CDR2 YFSETQ. The CDR3 has 14 residues. The CDR3 here is CASSFPDSIDGYTF. Written as DNA, the CDR3 is TGCGCCAGCAGCTTCCCGGACAGCATCGATGGCTACACCTTC.

J is TRBJ2-1 and V is TRBV18, with 8 bases lining up with TRBD1. V shed 3 bases and J 9 bases; nucleotides not matched to a gene: 13. CDR1 KGHSH and CDR2 LQKENI come from the germline V gene. The CDR3 runs to 16 residues. CDR3 coding DNA: TGTGCCAGCTCACCGCCGCTTCAGGGGGCGAAGGGTGAGCAGTTCTTC. Residues: CASSPPLQGAKGEQFF.

This chain links TRBV5-1 with TRBJ1-2; 9 bases align to TRBD1. The CDR3 has 17 residues. Germline assignment: CDR1 SGHRS and CDR2 YFSETQ. V trimming: 4 bases; J trimming: 1 base; junction bases outside the gene matches: 11. The chain's CDR3 is CASSAKGGTGLNYGYTF. CDR3 DNA: TGCGCCAGCAGCGCCAAGGGAGGGACAGGGCTTAACTATGGCTACACCTTC.

V is TRBV9 and J is TRBJ1-4, with D tentatively TRBD1 (6 bases). The CDR3 consists of 15 residues. Germline V gene data show CDR1 as SGDLS and CDR2 as YYNGEE. V lost 4 bases to trimming and J lost 8 bases, with 18 bases between them. The CDR3 region has the DNA TGTGCCAGCAGCCTTGGGGGGCTAGAATACGAAAAACTGTTTTTT. It is translated as CASSLGGLEYEKLFF.

The rearrangement joins TRBV7-2 to TRBJ1-2; D gene uncertain. The CDR3 is made up of 12 amino acids. Germline CDR1 is SGHTA and CDR2 is FQGNSA. The germline V and J ends were trimmed by 1 base and 4 bases, with 4 bases remaining between them. This CDR3 is CASSLEGYGYTF. The CDR3 bases are TGTGCCAGCAGCTTAGAGGGCTATGGCTACACCTTC.